These T cell receptor beta chains were read from a single sample in a study of cytomegalovirus exposure and HLA in healthy donors. Sequencing used immunoSEQ multiplex PCR; TCRdb keeps in-frame clones, though not all of them. The table lists roughly 140,000 clones, over 75% of them singletons. The sample taken for sequencing was PBMCs. The receptors originated from a female donor in good health and CMV-seronegative. The CDR3 runs from the conserved cysteine through the conserved F or W. The order of the fields is CDR3 protein, CDR3 DNA, V gene, J gene, clone size, D gene. A D gene is named only where the DNA matches it firmly. A row's size may be missing; if present it is once, few, many or a size class.

CDR3aa: CASRLELAGSYEQYF
CDR3nt: TGTGCCAGCAGGCTTGAACTAGCGGGGTCCTACGAGCAGTACTTC
v_gene: TRBV27
j_gene: TRBJ2-7
abundance: -
d_gene: TRBD2

CDR3aa: CASSISGGTGVSYEQYF
CDR3nt: TGTGCCAGTAGTATATCAGGTGGGACAGGGGTTTCCTACGAGCAGTACTTC
v_gene: TRBV19
j_gene: TRBJ2-7
abundance: -
d_gene: TRBD1

CDR3aa: CATSRRLPDTQYF
CDR3nt: TGTGCCACCAGCAGACGACTTCCCGATACGCAGTATTTT
v_gene: TRBV15
j_gene: TRBJ2-3
abundance: -
d_gene: -

CDR3aa: CASSLAHSGANVLTF
CDR3nt: TGTGCCAGCAGCTTAGCCCACTCTGGGGCCAACGTCCTGACTTTC
v_gene: TRBV7-6
j_gene: TRBJ2-6
abundance: -
d_gene: -

CDR3aa: CASIGTVMNTEAFF
CDR3nt: TGTGCCAGCATCGGGACAGTAATGAACACTGAAGCTTTCTTT
v_gene: TRBV2
j_gene: TRBJ1-1
abundance: -
d_gene: TRBD1

CDR3aa: CAIHPLTGGVTEAFF
CDR3nt: TGTGCCATCCACCCCCTGACAGGGGGCGTCACTGAAGCTTTCTTT
v_gene: TRBV28
j_gene: TRBJ1-1
abundance: -
d_gene: TRBD1

CDR3aa: CASSGQDRGETQYF
CDR3nt: TGTGCCAGCAGCGGTCAGGACAGGGGAGAGACCCAGTACTTC
v_gene: TRBV13
j_gene: TRBJ2-5
abundance: once
d_gene: TRBD1

CDR3aa: CASSFRGAGGETQYF
CDR3nt: TGTGCCAGCAGTTTCCGCGGGGCCGGAGGGGAGACCCAGTACTTC
v_gene: TRBV28
j_gene: TRBJ2-5
abundance: -
d_gene: -

CDR3aa: CAARADHSYEQYF
CDR3nt: TGCGCCGCCAGGGCGGACCACTCCTACGAGCAGTACTTC
v_gene: TRBV4-1
j_gene: TRBJ2-7
abundance: few
d_gene: -

CDR3aa: CASSPTGGANTEAFF
CDR3nt: TGTGCCAGCTCACCTACAGGGGGCGCGAACACTGAAGCTTTCTTT
v_gene: TRBV18
j_gene: TRBJ1-1
abundance: -
d_gene: TRBD1

CDR3aa: CASSYWTVEQFF
CDR3nt: TGTGCCAGCAGCTACTGGACAGTTGAGCAGTTCTTC
v_gene: TRBV7-2
j_gene: TRBJ2-1
abundance: -
d_gene: -

CDR3aa: CASSLGLAGTNYGYTF
CDR3nt: TGTGCCAGCAGCTTAGGTCTGGCAGGAACTAACTATGGCTACACCTTC
v_gene: TRBV7-9
j_gene: TRBJ1-2
abundance: -
d_gene: -

CDR3aa: CASSDTSGPRETQYF
CDR3nt: TGTGCCAGCAGCGACACTAGCGGACCAAGAGAGACCCAGTACTTC
v_gene: TRBV13
j_gene: TRBJ2-5
abundance: -
d_gene: TRBD2

CDR3aa: CASSSSGFSYEQYF
CDR3nt: TGTGCCAGCAGCTCTAGCGGGTTCTCCTACGAGCAGTACTTC
v_gene: TRBV28
j_gene: TRBJ2-7
abundance: -
d_gene: TRBD2

CDR3aa: CAGGQQGTGELFF
CDR3nt: TGTGCCGGGGGCCAACAGGGCACCGGGGAGCTGTTTTTT
v_gene: TRBV2
j_gene: TRBJ2-2
abundance: -
d_gene: -

CDR3aa: CASSYHREGYTF
CDR3nt: TGTGCCAGCAGTTACCACAGGGAAGGCTACACCTTC
v_gene: TRBV7-9
j_gene: TRBJ1-2
abundance: -
d_gene: -

CDR3aa: CASSFASGDSSYEQYF
CDR3nt: TGTGCCAGCAGTTTTGCATCAGGGGACAGCTCCTACGAGCAGTACTTC
v_gene: TRBV27
j_gene: TRBJ2-7
abundance: -
d_gene: TRBD1

CDR3aa: CASSQGPGEETQYF
CDR3nt: TGCGCCAGCAGCCAAGGTCCGGGTGAAGAGACCCAGTACTTC
v_gene: TRBV4-1
j_gene: TRBJ2-5
abundance: -
d_gene: -

CDR3aa: CSVITPTSGINAFF
CDR3nt: TGCAGCGTTATTACCCCTACTAGCGGGATAAACGCGTTCTTC
v_gene: TRBV29-1
j_gene: TRBJ2-1
abundance: few
d_gene: TRBD2

CDR3aa: CASSHRGSYEQYF
CDR3nt: TGCGCCAGCAGCCACAGGGGTTCCTACGAGCAGTACTTC
v_gene: TRBV4-1
j_gene: TRBJ2-7
abundance: -
d_gene: -

CDR3aa: CASSLEAAPSYEQYF
CDR3nt: TGCGCCAGCAGCTTGGAGGCGGCCCCCTCCTACGAGCAGTACTTC
v_gene: TRBV5-1
j_gene: TRBJ2-7
abundance: -
d_gene: -

CDR3aa: CASSEQWSTDTQYF
CDR3nt: TGTGCCAGCAGTGAACAGTGGTCCACAGATACGCAGTATTTT
v_gene: TRBV6-1
j_gene: TRBJ2-3
abundance: -
d_gene: -

CDR3aa: CAWRGREISYNEQFF
CDR3nt: TGTGCCTGGAGGGGGCGGGAGATCTCCTACAATGAGCAGTTCTTC
v_gene: TRBV30
j_gene: TRBJ2-1
abundance: -
d_gene: TRBD2

CDR3aa: CASSSKIQGFSYNEQFF
CDR3nt: TGTGCCAGCAGTTCTAAAATACAGGGATTCTCCTACAATGAGCAGTTCTTC
v_gene: TRBV7-9
j_gene: TRBJ2-1
abundance: -
d_gene: -

CDR3aa: CASSSGQGPGANVLTF
CDR3nt: TGTGCCAGCAGCTCGGGACAGGGACCCGGGGCCAACGTCCTGACTTTC
v_gene: TRBV7-6
j_gene: TRBJ2-6
abundance: -
d_gene: TRBD1

CDR3aa: CASSPGTSGTSPYEQYF
CDR3nt: TGCGCCAGCAGCCCCGGGACTAGCGGAACCTCTCCCTACGAGCAGTACTTC
v_gene: TRBV10-1
j_gene: TRBJ2-7
abundance: -
d_gene: TRBD2

CDR3aa: CASSLDRVPNTEAFF
CDR3nt: TGCGCCAGCAGCCTGGACCGGGTCCCTAACACTGAAGCTTTCTTT
v_gene: TRBV5-1
j_gene: TRBJ1-1
abundance: -
d_gene: -

CDR3aa: CASSGAKNIQYF
CDR3nt: TGTGCCAGCAGCGGAGCCAAAAACATTCAGTACTTC
v_gene: TRBV6-5
j_gene: TRBJ2-4
abundance: -
d_gene: -

CDR3aa: CASSALAGAKNIQYF
CDR3nt: TGTGCCAGCAGCGCGTTAGCGGGAGCCAAAAACATTCAGTACTTC
v_gene: TRBV7-3
j_gene: TRBJ2-4
abundance: few
d_gene: TRBD2

CDR3aa: CAWSSPSDGVPEAFF
CDR3nt: TGTGCCTGGAGTTCACCTTCTGACGGGGTCCCTGAAGCTTTCTTT
v_gene: TRBV30
j_gene: TRBJ1-1
abundance: -
d_gene: -

CDR3aa: CASSADSASYEQYF
CDR3nt: TGTGCCAGCAGCGCGGACAGTGCCTCCTACGAGCAGTACTTC
v_gene: TRBV5-4
j_gene: TRBJ2-7
abundance: -
d_gene: -

CDR3aa: CAISELAGGKNIQYF
CDR3nt: TGTGCCATCAGTGAGTTAGCGGGCGGCAAAAACATTCAGTACTTC
v_gene: TRBV10-3
j_gene: TRBJ2-4
abundance: once
d_gene: TRBD2

CDR3aa: CASSEQQGAEAFF
CDR3nt: TGTGCCAGCAGTGAACAACAGGGAGCTGAAGCTTTCTTT
v_gene: TRBV6-1
j_gene: TRBJ1-1
abundance: -
d_gene: -

CDR3aa: CASSLSGYPGGSQPQHF
CDR3nt: TGTGCCAGCAGTTTATCGGGTTACCCAGGGGGGTCTCAGCCCCAGCATTTT
v_gene: TRBV27
j_gene: TRBJ1-5
abundance: -
d_gene: TRBD1

CDR3aa: CASSYAGTSSYEQYF
CDR3nt: TGTGCCAGCAGTTACGCCGGGACTAGCTCCTACGAGCAGTACTTC
v_gene: TRBV6-5
j_gene: TRBJ2-7
abundance: -
d_gene: TRBD2

CDR3aa: CAWTLVFGHEQYF
CDR3nt: TGTGCCTGGACCCTCGTTTTTGGCCACGAGCAGTACTTC
v_gene: TRBV30
j_gene: TRBJ2-7
abundance: -
d_gene: -

CDR3aa: CASSPPPLGEQPQHF
CDR3nt: TGTGCCAGCAGTCCCCCACCCCTCGGAGAACAGCCCCAGCATTTT
v_gene: TRBV27
j_gene: TRBJ1-5
abundance: -
d_gene: -

CDR3aa: CASSQLTGREPQHF
CDR3nt: TGTGCCAGCAGTCAATTGACAGGGCGCGAGCCCCAGCATTTT
v_gene: TRBV28
j_gene: TRBJ1-5
abundance: few
d_gene: TRBD1

CDR3aa: CASSQVQYTDTQYF
CDR3nt: TGTGCCAGCAGCCAAGTTCAGTACACAGATACGCAGTATTTT
v_gene: TRBV14
j_gene: TRBJ2-3
abundance: -
d_gene: -

CDR3aa: CASSFSIGTAYGYTF
CDR3nt: TGTGCCAGCAGTTTCTCTATAGGGACTGCCTATGGCTACACCTTC
v_gene: TRBV27
j_gene: TRBJ1-2
abundance: -
d_gene: -